The clone carrying this T cell receptor beta chain has only one observation. The repertoire was sequenced with immunoSEQ multiplex PCR; TCRdb's copy has only in-frame clones and lacks some. Of tens of thousands of clones listed, around 83% are singletons. The CDR3 consists of 14 residues. Germline CDR1 reads SGHRS; CDR2 reads YFSETQ. The data belong to a study of OX40 agonist ivuxolimab in advanced cancers. The source is an adult with an advanced solid tumor such as melanoma, head and neck, liver or kidney cancer. The material sequenced was CD4+ or CD8+ T cells sorted from blood, taken in a trial of the OX40 agonist ivuxolimab. V usage is TRBV5-1 and J usage is TRBJ2-5; D not certain. The better agreement between TRBJ2-7 and the DNA end casts doubt on the J call. This chain's CDR3 is CASGQVTPSYEQYF. The CDR3 DNA reads as TGCGCCAGCGGTCAAGTGACACCTTCCTACGAGCAGTACTTC.